These 22 T cell receptor beta chains were sequenced from one sample in a study of CD4 and CD8 cells across lung adenocarcinoma regions (dated by TCRdb to 2017 to 2018). Library prep was done by PCR. Sequenced using a HiSeq X Ten. TCRdb redid the processing of the public reads, applying fastp at Q25 and MiXCR, and retained in-frame beta chains. Rows are unified per CDR3 protein, each entry keeping the most common DNA and genes. This sample has around 23,000 distinct CDR3 sequences in its table, and 53% of those were observed once. About half of the sample rests with the top ten. Sequencing was done on a sample of CD8+ T cells from the center of a lung tumor. The sample's cell subset or site label, decoded: tumor center region. These receptors originate from a male donor with lung adenocarcinoma. The CD4 and CD8 labels of this study may be unreliable.

This clonotype was observed at least ten times. The chain is built from TRBV14 and TRBJ2-1, with 11 bases matching TRBD2. The CDR3 length is 15 residues. Trimming cost V 4 bases and J 6 bases; bases outside gene matches: 5. The germline gives CDR1 SGHDN, CDR2 FVKESK. CDR3 protein: CASSRTSGLVNEQFF. DNA of the CDR3: TGTGCCAGCAGCCGGACTAGCGGGCTTGTCAATGAGCAGTTCTTC.

This chain joins TRBV15 and TRBJ2-2; D is possibly TRBD1 or TRBD2 (5 bases each). The germline V gene has CDR1 LNHNV and CDR2 YYDKDF (reference sequence). There are 13 residues in the CDR3. Trimming shortened V by 2 bases and J by 16 bases, and 17 bases separated the two germline ends. CDR3 sequence: CATSRQGSGTQFF. In DNA form, the CDR3 reads TGTGCCACCAGCAGACAGGGCTCCGGGACGCAGTTTTTT.

This chain connects TRBV6-5 to TRBJ1-5, with unresolved D. The CDR3 loop spans 14 amino acids. V lost 4 bases and J lost 0, with 7 bases in between. From germline, CDR1 is MNHEY and CDR2 SVGAGI. CDR3 DNA sequence: TGTGCCAGCAGTTTCAGGAATAGCAATCAGCCCCAGCATTTT. It yields the protein CASSFRNSNQPQHF.

The chain is built from TRBV6-1 and TRBJ2-3; a weak D match, TRBD2 (6 bases). The CDR3 covers 16 residues. CDR1 MNHNS and CDR2 SASEGT come from the germline V gene. The ends were cut back, 8 bases at V and 9 bases at J, with 27 bases in the middle. In DNA, the CDR3 is TGTGCCAGCGGGGAGGCCGGGGCACGGGACCGAGAGACGCAGTATTTT. Translated, it gives CASGEAGARDRETQYF.

For the CDR3, the DNA is TGTGCCACCTCCCGGACAGGGGATTACACCGGGGAGCTGTTTTTT. Its protein is CATSRTGDYTGELFF. V gene TRBV24-1 combines with J gene TRBJ2-2; 9 bases fit TRBD1. CDR1 and CDR2 from the germline V gene are KGHDR and SFDVKD. The ends lost 9 bases at V and 3 bases at J; junction bases unmatched: 7. This CDR3 has 15 residues.

A note on this clonotype: The germline gene is not matched at one end of the junction; a read error may be the cause. The chain carries TRBV6-1 and TRBJ2-2; D could derive from TRBD1 or TRBD2 (5 bases each). The CDR3 is made up of 15 amino acids. Germline V gives CDR1 MNHNS, CDR2 SASEGT. DNA for the CDR3: TGTGCCATGTCCCTGCTGGCTGTGAACACCGGGGCGCTGTTTTTT. This sequence encodes CAMSLLAVNTGALFF.

The chain employs TRBV6-5 and TRBJ2-1; D is possibly TRBD1 or TRBD2 (5 bases each). V gave up 2 bases and J gave up 4 bases, with 15 bases separating them. Germline V gene lookup returns CDR1 MNHEY and CDR2 SVGAGI. The CDR3 spans 16 residues. The DNA of the CDR3 is TGTGCCAGCAGTTACACTGAAACTGGGGGTTACAATGAGCAGTTCTTC. This codes for CASSYTETGGYNEQFF.

This sequence joins TRBV15 and TRBJ2-1, with TRBD1 matching over 11 bases. CDR3 length: 17 residues. Trimming removed 3 bases from V and 2 bases from J; junction bases left unmatched: 6. Germline V gene lookup returns CDR1 LNHNV and CDR2 YYDKDF (reference sequence). In DNA, the CDR3 is TGTGCCACCAGCAGGAGCTGGGGACAGGGGGCCTACAATGAGCAGTTCTTC. Its translation: CATSRSWGQGAYNEQFF.

This sequence joins TRBV6-1 and TRBJ2-3, with D perhaps TRBD1 (7 bases). The J call could be wrong; TRBJ2-7 is a better fit for the DNA end. Germline CDR1 is MNHNS and CDR2 is SASEGT. This CDR3 is built from 17 residues. DNA of the CDR3: TGTGCCAGCAGGGGGGGCCGCGGGGACAGTAGCACAGATACGCAGTACTTC. It encodes CASRGGRGDSSTDTQYF.

In this sample, this clonotype turned up many times. The chain uses TRBV28 and TRBJ2-1, with D uncertain. The end of the DNA fits TRBJ2-7 better, so the J call may be wrong. Germline-derived CDR1 and CDR2 are MDHEN and SYDVKM. The CDR3 spans 13 residues. The CDR3: CASSLMSFREQYF. The CDR3 bases are TGTGCCAGCAGCCTTATGTCCTTCCGGGAGCAGTACTTC.

The sample holds many counts of this clonotype. The chain joins TRBV4-2 to TRBJ2-1; a weak D match, TRBD2 (6 bases). Trimming stripped 0 bases from V and 1 base from J, with 10 bases between. Germline lookup yields CDR1 LGHNA and CDR2 YNFKEQ. The CDR3 extends over 16 amino acids. In nucleotides, the CDR3 is TGTGCCAGCAGCCAAGATTTGGCGGGGTCCTACAATGAGCAGTTCTTC. Amino acid sequence: CASSQDLAGSYNEQFF.

CDR3 sequence reads: CASSEAGLWARDIQYF. CDR3 nucleotide sequence: TGTGCCAGCAGTGAAGCCGGGCTGTGGGCCAGAGACATTCAGTATTTT. The chain has TRBV6-1 and TRBJ2-4, with no clear D. With the DNA end fitting TRBJ2-3 better, the J assignment may be wrong. The CDR3 totals 16 residues. In germline, CDR1 is MNHNS, CDR2 SASEGT.

With respect to this clonotype: At one end the junction does not follow the germline gene, possibly because of a read error. The chain couples TRBV27 to TRBJ2-3; possibly TRBD1 or TRBD2 for D (6 bases each). This CDR3 contains 14 residues. CDR1 is MNHEY, CDR2 SMNVEV, per germline (reference sequence). The CDR3 region is CASRGLGGTDTQYF. CDR3 DNA: TGTGCCAGCAGGGGCCTGGGGGGCACAGATACGCAGTACTTT.

Ten or more counts support this clonotype. The CDR3 DNA follows: TGCGCCAGCAGCCAGTCCGCCGGGACAGGGGGCCGCAGTAAGGGCTACACCTTC. This encodes CASSQSAGTGGRSKGYTF. The chain recombines TRBV4-1 with TRBJ1-2; TRBD1 matches 12 bases. This CDR3 has 18 amino acids. Unmatched junction bases numbered 16, after V lost 3 bases and J lost 8 bases. Germline CDR1 MGHRA, CDR2 YSYEKL.

In the case of this clonotype: Germline is not matched at one junction end, which may reflect a read error. V and J are TRBV6-1 and TRBJ2-3; the D gene could be TRBD1 or TRBD2 (6 bases each). CDR1 and CDR2 from the germline V gene are MNHNS and SASEGT. This CDR3 has 14 amino acids. The CDR3 sequence is CASSGGGGPETQYF. CDR3 bases: TGTGCGAGCAGCGGAGGGGGAGGCCCAGAGACGCAGTATTTC.

The CDR3 coding sequence is TGTGCCAGCAGTTTAGTAGGGATCGAGACCCAGTACTTC. As protein: CASSLVGIETQYF. The rearrangement uses TRBV27 and TRBJ2-1, with D hard to call. The J call may be in error: the DNA end matches TRBJ2-5 better. The CDR3 loop spans 13 amino acids. The germline V gene has CDR1 MNHEY and CDR2 SMNVEV (reference sequence).

As for this clonotype: A read error may produce the germline difference seen at one junction end. For the CDR3, the DNA is TGTGCCAGCAGTTTGTTCCGCACCGGGACGCTGTATTTT. Translating it yields CASSLFRTGTLYF. The chain uses TRBV12-3 or TRBV12-4 and TRBJ2-2, with D perhaps being TRBD1 or TRBD2 (5 bases each). The CDR3 extends over 13 amino acids.

On this clonotype itself: The junction differs from germline at one of its ends, possibly a read error. The chain links TRBV6-1 to TRBJ2-3; either TRBD1 or TRBD2 may fit D (5 bases each). Germline lookup yields CDR1 MNHNS and CDR2 SASEGT. The CDR3 runs 15 residues. CDR3 residues: CASGTGLEAKDTQYF. Written as DNA, the CDR3 is TGTGCCAGCGGCACGGGGCTGGAGGCCAAAGACACGCAGTATTTC.

This chain joins TRBV3-1 and TRBJ2-5, with D possibly TRBD1 on 6 matching bases. V lost 6 bases to trimming and J lost 1 base, with 15 bases between them. From germline, CDR1 is LGHDT and CDR2 YNNKEL (reference sequence). The CDR3 loop spans 15 amino acids. In DNA, the CDR3 is TGTGCCAGCAGACTTCAGGGGAGCCCCCAAGAGACCCAGTACTTC. The encoded protein is CASRLQGSPQETQYF.

The chain has TRBV27 and TRBJ2-5; D possibly corresponds to TRBD1 (5 bases). The closer fit of TRBJ2-7 to the DNA end suggests the J call may be wrong. From germline, CDR1 is MNHEY and CDR2 SMNVEV (reference sequence). The CDR3 spans 15 residues. DNA for the CDR3: TGTGCCAGCAGTTTATCAGGGGCCTCTTGGGACGAGCAGTACTTC. Translating gives CASSLSGASWDEQYF.

This clonotype was detected many times. The chain uses TRBV28 and TRBJ1-1; D uncertain. The CDR3 spans 14 residues. From germline, CDR1 is MDHEN and CDR2 SYDVKM. V was shortened by 1 base and J by 1 base, with 7 bases between the two germline ends. The CDR3 reads CASSLLKGNTEAFF. As DNA, the CDR3 is TGTGCCAGCAGTTTATTGAAAGGGAACACTGAAGCTTTCTTT.

This clonotype is judged medium-sized (0.01 to 0.1%). The CDR3 spells CASSYSPRGDEQFF. The CDR3 DNA is TGTGCCAGCAGTTACTCCCCGCGGGGAGATGAGCAGTTCTTC. The rearrangement links TRBV6-5 to TRBJ2-1, with D perhaps matching TRBD2 (6 bases). Trimming pared 0 bases from V and 8 bases from J, leaving 11 bases between. Germline CDR1 and CDR2: MNHEY and SVGAGI. CDR3 size: 14 residues.